This TCR beta chain is drawn from a study of radiotherapy plus CTLA-4 blockade in lung cancer (dated by TCRdb to 2017 to 2018). Turning to the overall study: Among enrolled patients, about 19% had an objective response and about 30% reached disease control. Overall results and qualifications from the work: TCR clones derived from tumors expanded in peripheral blood after treatment with radiotherapy and ipilimumab. Increased serum interferon-beta after radiation, together with early dynamic changes in blood T cell clones, were reported to be the strongest predictors of response.

A note on this clone: Its specific antigen is unknown. No qualities accompany the bases; no much larger clone lies one base away.

The library was generated by the immunoSEQ multiplex PCR assay. TCRdb took this table from immuneACCESS and kept in-frame rearrangements with V and J called. Such tables lack part of the clones; where checked against another copy, unresolved V genes explain under half of the gap, and the rest is unexplained. The sample includes approximately 80,000 clones, with roughly 69% observed a single time. The ten biggest clones cover roughly 10% of the sample. Focal radiation therapy combined with CTLA-4 blockade (ipilimumab) was tested in patients with chemo-refractory metastatic non-small-cell lung cancer. The CDR3 holds 15 amino acids from the cysteine to the phenylalanine. Of the read, only the CDR3 DNA is kept; its 45 bases are in frame from base 1. In the germline V gene, CDR1 corresponds to SGHAT and CDR2 to FQNNGV. V ends up 5 bases short and J 0 bases short, with an unmatched junction base count of 4.

The sequence was collected from a human donor with non-small cell lung cancer whose response to radiotherapy plus ipilimumab could not be evaluated. Specimen: peripheral blood, collected from a patient treated with radiotherapy plus ipilimumab. The receptor chain draws on TRBV11-2 and TRBJ2-7, and 10 bases in between align with TRBD1. For the CDR3, the sequence is CASSRDRGISYEQYF. The nucleotides read TGTGCCAGCAGCCGGGACAGGGGCATCTCCTACGAGCAGTACTTC.